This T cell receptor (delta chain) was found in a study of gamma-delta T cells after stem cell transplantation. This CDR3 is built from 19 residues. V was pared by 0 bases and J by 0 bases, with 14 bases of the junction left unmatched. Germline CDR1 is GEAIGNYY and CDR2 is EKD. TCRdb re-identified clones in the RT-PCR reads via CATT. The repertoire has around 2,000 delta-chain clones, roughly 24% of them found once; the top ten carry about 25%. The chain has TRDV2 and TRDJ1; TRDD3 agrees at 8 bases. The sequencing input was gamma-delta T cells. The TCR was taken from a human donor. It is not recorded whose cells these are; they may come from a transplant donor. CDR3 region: CACDTLRARGDTDTDKLIF. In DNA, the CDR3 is TGTGCCTGTGACACCTTACGCGCTCGTGGGGATACAGACACCGATAAACTCATCTTT.